This section outlines one T cell receptor (beta chain) sequence together with its context. This entry belongs to a study of blood T cell repertoires in COVID-19. Background on the study: Acute-phase and convalescent COVID-19 samples originated in the United States, Italy and Spain. T cells, B-cell-depleted T cells, or PBMCs supplied cDNA or gDNA.

The germline V gene encodes CDR1 MNHEY and CDR2 SMNVEV (reference sequence). The CDR3 extends over 17 amino acids. V was cut by 3 bases and J by 6 bases, with 24 bases left in between. The authors' processing: Amplifying reference gene primers gave estimates of nucleated cell counts. The data were produced by immunoSEQ multiplex PCR, yet TCRdb's version contains in-frame clones alone and is incomplete. The V and J calls and clone size are taken from that table; D and trimming were inferred from the DNA. The data contain 70,000 to 90,000 clones, approximately 86% of them singletons. Sample: peripheral blood. The source is a man aged 60-69 years with acute or convalescent COVID-19. The J gene is TRBJ2-7, the V gene TRBV27, with D possibly TRBD2 on 6 matching bases. The CDR3 spells CASSFFPSRSLGGEQYF. In nucleotides, the CDR3 is TGTGCCAGCAGTTTTTTCCCGAGCAGGAGTCTCGGGGGCGAGCAGTACTTC.